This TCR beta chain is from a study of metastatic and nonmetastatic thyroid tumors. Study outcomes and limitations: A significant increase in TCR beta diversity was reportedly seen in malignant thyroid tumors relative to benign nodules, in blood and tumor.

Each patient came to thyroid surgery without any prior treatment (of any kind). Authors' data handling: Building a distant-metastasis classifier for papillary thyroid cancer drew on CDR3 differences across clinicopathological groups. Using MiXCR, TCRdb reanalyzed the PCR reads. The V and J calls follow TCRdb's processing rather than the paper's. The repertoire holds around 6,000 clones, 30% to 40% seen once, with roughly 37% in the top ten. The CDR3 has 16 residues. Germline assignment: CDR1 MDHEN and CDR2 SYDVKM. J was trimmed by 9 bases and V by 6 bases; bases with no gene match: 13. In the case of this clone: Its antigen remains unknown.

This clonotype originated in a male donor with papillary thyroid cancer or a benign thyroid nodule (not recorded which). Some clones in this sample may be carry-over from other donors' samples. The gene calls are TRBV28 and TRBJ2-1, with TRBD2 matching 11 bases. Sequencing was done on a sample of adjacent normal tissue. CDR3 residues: CASSHGKTSGKTEQFF. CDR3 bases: TGTGCCAGCAGCCACGGAAAGACTAGCGGGAAGACTGAGCAGTTCTTC.